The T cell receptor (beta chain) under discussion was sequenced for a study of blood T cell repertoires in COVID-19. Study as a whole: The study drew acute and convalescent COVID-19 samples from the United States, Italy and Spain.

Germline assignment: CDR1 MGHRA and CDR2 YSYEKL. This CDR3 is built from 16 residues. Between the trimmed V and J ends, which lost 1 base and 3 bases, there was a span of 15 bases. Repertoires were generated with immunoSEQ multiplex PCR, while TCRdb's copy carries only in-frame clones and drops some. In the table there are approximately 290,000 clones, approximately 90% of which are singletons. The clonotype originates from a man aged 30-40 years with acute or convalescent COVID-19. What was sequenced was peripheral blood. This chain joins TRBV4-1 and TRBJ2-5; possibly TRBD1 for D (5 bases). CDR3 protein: CASSQVGLGHKETQYF. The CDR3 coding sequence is TGCGCCAGCAGCCAAGTCGGTTTGGGGCATAAAGAGACCCAGTACTTC.